This T cell receptor beta chain was found in a study of OX40 agonist ivuxolimab in advanced cancers. Study-level background: Ivuxolimab, which targeted the costimulatory receptor OX40 (CD134), was an agonistic, fully human IgG2 monoclonal antibody. A male proportion of almost 85% and a mean age of 60 years, ranging from about 23 to 79, were recorded for the dose-escalation cohort. Three dose-escalation patients achieved partial responses, one with hepatocellular carcinoma and two with cutaneous melanoma. Patients were allowed to have had prior anti-PD-1, anti-PD-L1 or anti-CTLA-4 therapy, and around 40% of the dose-escalation patients had previously received checkpoint inhibitors. Of the 50 to 55 patients in dose escalation, about 20 had hepatocellular carcinoma, some 15 had melanoma, 9 had renal cell carcinoma and 9 had head and neck cancer. Peripheral TCRbeta sequencing aimed to test whether ivuxolimab altered TCR sequence diversity and caused clonal T-cell expansion. The monotherapy dose-escalation portion (N = 52 patients) of the phase I ivuxolimab trial is reported in the paper. Intravenous ivuxolimab was administered to patients every 2 weeks at six dose levels: 0.01, 0.1, 0.3, 1.5, 3 and 10 mg/kg.

Genomic DNA was extracted from sorted cells for sequencing of the TCRbeta CDR3 region. The immunoSEQ Assay was used to sequence the TCRbeta CDR3 regions. Sourced from immuneACCESS, this table was stored by TCRdb with only in-frame sequences that have V and J called. A share of the clones is absent; for the studies checked, an unresolved V gene accounts for under half, and the remainder has no known explanation. The sample table records approximately 74,000 clones; roughly four fifths of these occur just once. The ten most abundant clones make up 4.5% to 6% of the sample. From cysteine to phenylalanine, the CDR3 is 13 amino acids long. Only the CDR3 portion is preserved as DNA: 39 bases, with reading frame beginning at the first base. CDR1 MNHNS and CDR2 SASEGT are derived from the germline V gene. About this clone: What this receptor recognizes is not known. One junction end does not reproduce the germline sequence, and a read error may be involved.

The trial excluded patients who had a history of autoimmune disease or were on systemic immunosuppression. Peripheral blood for TCR sequencing was collected from all dose cohorts at baseline, on cycle 4 day 1, and on cycle 7 day 1. Samples came from an open-label, multicenter, first-in-human phase I dose-escalation trial of ivuxolimab. Adults with locally advanced or metastatic melanoma, renal cell, hepatocellular, or head and neck squamous cell carcinoma were enrolled in the trial. CD4+ and CD8+ T cells were sorted separately from peripheral blood before TCR sequencing. Overall results and qualifications from the work: Low levels of normalized T-cell clonal expansion were also seen in some patients who did not respond. In the 0.1-3.0 mg/kg groups, partial responders were among the patients with the lowest normalized peripheral clonal expansion, particularly in CD8+ T cells. At doses from 0.1 to 3.0 mg/kg, clonal expansion was seen in both CD4+ and CD8+ blood T cells between baseline and week 6. On average, CD8+ T cells showed more expanded clones than CD4+ T cells after ivuxolimab. Antigen specificity was not determined for the clonally expanded peripheral T cells.

The sample was CD4+ or CD8+ T cells sorted from blood, taken in a trial of the OX40 agonist ivuxolimab. Rearrangement joined TRBV6-1 to TRBJ2-3; the D region possibly corresponds to TRBD1 (5 bases align). The clonotype originates from an adult with an advanced solid tumor such as melanoma, head and neck, liver or kidney cancer. The CDR3 sequence is CASREGADSTQYF. The DNA is as follows: TGTGCCAGCAGAGAAGGGGCAGACAGTACGCAGTATTTT.